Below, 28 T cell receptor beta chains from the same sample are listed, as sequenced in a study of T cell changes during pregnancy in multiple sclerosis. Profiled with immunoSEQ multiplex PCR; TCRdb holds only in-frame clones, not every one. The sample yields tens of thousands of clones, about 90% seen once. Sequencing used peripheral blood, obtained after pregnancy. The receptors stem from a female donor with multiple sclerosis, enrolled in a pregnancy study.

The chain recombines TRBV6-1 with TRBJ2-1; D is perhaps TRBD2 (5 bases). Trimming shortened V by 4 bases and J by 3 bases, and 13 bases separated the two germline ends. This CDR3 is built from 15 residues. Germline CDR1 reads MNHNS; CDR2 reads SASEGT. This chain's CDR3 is CASSVGPGGYNEQFF. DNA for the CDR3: TGTGCCAGCAGTGTAGGCCCCGGAGGCTACAATGAGCAGTTCTTC.

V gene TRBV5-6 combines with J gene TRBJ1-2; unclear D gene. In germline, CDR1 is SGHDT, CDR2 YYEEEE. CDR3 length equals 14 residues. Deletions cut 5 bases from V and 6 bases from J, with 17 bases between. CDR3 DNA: TGTGCCAGCAGTCTGCTACGGGAGAGACATGGCTACACCTTC. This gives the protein CASSLLRERHGYTF.

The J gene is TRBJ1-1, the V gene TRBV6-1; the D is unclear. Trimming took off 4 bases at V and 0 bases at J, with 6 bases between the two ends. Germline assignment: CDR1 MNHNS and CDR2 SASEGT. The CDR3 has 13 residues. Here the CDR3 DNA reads TGTGCCAGCAGTGTAAAAATGAACACTGAAGCTTTCTTT. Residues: CASSVKMNTEAFF.

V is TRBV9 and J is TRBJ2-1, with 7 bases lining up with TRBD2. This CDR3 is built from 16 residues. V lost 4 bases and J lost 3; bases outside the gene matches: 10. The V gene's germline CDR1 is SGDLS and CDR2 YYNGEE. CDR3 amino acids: CASSPRLGGYYNEQFF. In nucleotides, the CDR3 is TGTGCCAGCAGCCCCCGCCTGGGAGGGTACTACAATGAGCAGTTCTTC.

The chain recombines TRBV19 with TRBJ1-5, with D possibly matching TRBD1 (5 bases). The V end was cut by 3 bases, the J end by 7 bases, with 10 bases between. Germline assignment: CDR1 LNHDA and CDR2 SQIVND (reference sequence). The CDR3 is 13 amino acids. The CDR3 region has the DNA TGTGCCAGTAGTATCCGGGGGAACCAGCCCCAGCATTTT. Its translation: CASSIRGNQPQHF. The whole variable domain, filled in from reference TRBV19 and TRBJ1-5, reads DGGITQSPKYLFRKEGQNVTLSCEQNLNHDAMYWYRQDPGQGLRLIYYSQIVNDFQKGDIAEGYSVSREKKESFPLTVTSAQKNPTAFYLCASSIRGNQPQHFGDGTRLSIL.

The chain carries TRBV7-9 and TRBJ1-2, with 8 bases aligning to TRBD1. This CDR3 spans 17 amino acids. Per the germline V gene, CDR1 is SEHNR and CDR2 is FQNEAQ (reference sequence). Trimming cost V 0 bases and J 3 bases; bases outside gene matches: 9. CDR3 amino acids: CASSLASLRGPDYGYTF. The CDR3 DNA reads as TGTGCCAGCAGCTTAGCTAGTCTCAGGGGGCCCGACTATGGCTACACCTTC. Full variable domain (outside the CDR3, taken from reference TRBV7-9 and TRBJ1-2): DTGVSQNPRHKITKRGQNVTFRCDPISEHNRLYWYRQTLGQGPEFLTYFQNEAQLEKSRLLSDRFSAERPKGSFSTLEIQRTEQGDSAMYLCASSLASLRGPDYGYTFGSGTRLTVV.

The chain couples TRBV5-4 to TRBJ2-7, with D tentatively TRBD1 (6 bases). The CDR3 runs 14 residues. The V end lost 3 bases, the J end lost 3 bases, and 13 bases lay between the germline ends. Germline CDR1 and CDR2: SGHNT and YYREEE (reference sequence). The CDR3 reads CASSYDRRDYEQYF. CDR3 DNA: TGTGCCAGCAGCTACGACAGGAGAGACTACGAGCAGTACTTC.

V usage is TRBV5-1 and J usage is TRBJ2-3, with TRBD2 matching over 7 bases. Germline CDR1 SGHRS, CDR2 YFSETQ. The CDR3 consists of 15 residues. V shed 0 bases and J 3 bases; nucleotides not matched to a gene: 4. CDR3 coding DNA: TGCGCCAGCAGCTTGGGTGGGAGGGAGACAGATACGCAGTATTTT. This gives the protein CASSLGGRETDTQYF. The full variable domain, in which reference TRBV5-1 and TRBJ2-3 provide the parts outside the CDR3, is KAGVTQTPRYLIKTRGQQVTLSCSPISGHRSVSWYQQTPGQGLQFLFEYFSETQRNKGNFPGRFSGRQFSNSRSEMNVSTLELGDSALYLCASSLGGRETDTQYFGPGTRLTVL.

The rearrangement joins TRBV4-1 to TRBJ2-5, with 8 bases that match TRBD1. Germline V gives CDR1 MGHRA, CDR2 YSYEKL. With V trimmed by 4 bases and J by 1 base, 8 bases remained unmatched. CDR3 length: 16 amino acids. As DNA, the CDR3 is TGCGCCAGCAGCCGCCTAGCTGGACAGGGCCAAGAGACCCAGTACTTC. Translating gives CASSRLAGQGQETQYF.

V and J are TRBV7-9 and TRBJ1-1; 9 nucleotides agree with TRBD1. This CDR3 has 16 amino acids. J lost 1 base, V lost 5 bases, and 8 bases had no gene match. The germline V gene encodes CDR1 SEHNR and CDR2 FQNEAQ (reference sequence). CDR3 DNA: TGTGCCAGCAGCCTACAGGGGGCGCTTGGGAACACTGAAGCTTTCTTT. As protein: CASSLQGALGNTEAFF.

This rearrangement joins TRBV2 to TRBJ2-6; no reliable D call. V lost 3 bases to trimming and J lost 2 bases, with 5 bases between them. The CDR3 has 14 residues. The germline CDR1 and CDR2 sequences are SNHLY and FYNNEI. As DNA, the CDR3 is TGTGCCAGCAGTGATCCAACTGGGGCCAACGTCCTGACTTTC. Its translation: CASSDPTGANVLTF.

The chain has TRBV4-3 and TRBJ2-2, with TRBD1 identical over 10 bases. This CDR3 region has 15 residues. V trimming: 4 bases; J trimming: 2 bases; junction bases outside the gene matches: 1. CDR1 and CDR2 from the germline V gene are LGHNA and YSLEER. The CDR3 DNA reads TGCGCCAGCAGCCGACAGGGGGCAAACACCGGGGAGCTGTTTTTT. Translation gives CASSRQGANTGELFF.

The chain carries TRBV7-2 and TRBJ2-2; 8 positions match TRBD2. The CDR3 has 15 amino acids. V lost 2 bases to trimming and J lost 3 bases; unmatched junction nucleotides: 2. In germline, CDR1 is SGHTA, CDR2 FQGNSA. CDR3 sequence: CASSLSGGYTGELFF. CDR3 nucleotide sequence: TGTGCCAGCAGCTTATCGGGGGGGTACACCGGGGAGCTGTTTTTT. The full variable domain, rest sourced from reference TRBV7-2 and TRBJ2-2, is GAGVSQSPSNKVTEKGKDVELRCDPISGHTALYWYRQSLGQGLEFLIYFQGNSAPDKSGLPSDRFSAERTGGSVSTLTIQRTQQEDSAVYLCASSLSGGYTGELFFGEGSRLTVL.

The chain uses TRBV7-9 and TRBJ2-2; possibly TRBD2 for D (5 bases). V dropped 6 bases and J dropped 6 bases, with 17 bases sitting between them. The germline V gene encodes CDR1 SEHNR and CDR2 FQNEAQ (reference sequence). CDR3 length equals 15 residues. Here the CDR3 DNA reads TGTGCCAGCAGTTCCCCGCTCCGGGGTGCCGGGGAGCTGTTTTTT. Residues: CASSSPLRGAGELFF.

The CDR3 region has the DNA TGTGCCAGCAATACTAACACTGAAGCTTTCTTT. Residues: CASNTNTEAFF. The J gene is TRBJ1-1, the V gene TRBV2; D is ambiguous. CDR1 is SNHLY and CDR2 is FYNNEI in the germline V gene. Trimming removed 7 bases from V and 2 bases from J, with 5 bases in between. The CDR3 runs to 11 residues.

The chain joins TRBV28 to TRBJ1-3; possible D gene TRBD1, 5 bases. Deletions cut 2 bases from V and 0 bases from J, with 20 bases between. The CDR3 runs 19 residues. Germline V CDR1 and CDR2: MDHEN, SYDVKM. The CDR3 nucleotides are TGTGCCAGCAGTTTAGACCCGGCGGGGGTGTCTTACTCTGGAAACACCATATATTTT. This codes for CASSLDPAGVSYSGNTIYF.

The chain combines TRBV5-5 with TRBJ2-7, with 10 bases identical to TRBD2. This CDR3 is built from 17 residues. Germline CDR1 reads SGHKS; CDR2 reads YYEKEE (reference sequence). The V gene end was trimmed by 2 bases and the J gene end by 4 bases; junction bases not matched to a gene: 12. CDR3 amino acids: CASSFPSGRVPQYEQYF. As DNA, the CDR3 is TGTGCCAGCAGCTTTCCGAGCGGGAGGGTCCCACAATACGAGCAGTACTTC.

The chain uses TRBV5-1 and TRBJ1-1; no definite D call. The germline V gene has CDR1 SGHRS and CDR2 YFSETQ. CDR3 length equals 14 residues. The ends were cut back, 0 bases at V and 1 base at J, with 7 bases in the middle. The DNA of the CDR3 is TGCGCCAGCAGCTTGGAACAGTGGAACACTGAAGCTTTCTTT. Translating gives CASSLEQWNTEAFF.

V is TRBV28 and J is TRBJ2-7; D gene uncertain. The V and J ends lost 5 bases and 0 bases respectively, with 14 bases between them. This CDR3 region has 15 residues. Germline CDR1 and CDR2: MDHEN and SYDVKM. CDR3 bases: TGTGCCAGCAGTCCGACCCCCCTAGGCTCCTACGAGCAGTACTTC. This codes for CASSPTPLGSYEQYF.

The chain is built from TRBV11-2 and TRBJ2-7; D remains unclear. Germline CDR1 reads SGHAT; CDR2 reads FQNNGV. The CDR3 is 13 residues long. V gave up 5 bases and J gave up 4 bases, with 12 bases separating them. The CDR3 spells CASSLITKYEQYF. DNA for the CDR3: TGTGCCAGCAGCCTCATAACAAAATACGAGCAGTACTTC.

CDR3 DNA sequence: TGTGCCAGCAGCGTAGCTAGCGGGCTGAACACCGGGGAGCTGTTTTTT. Translation: CASSVASGLNTGELFF. The V call is TRBV9, the J call TRBJ2-2; 8 bases map to TRBD2. The CDR3 has 16 amino acids. V lost 0 bases and J lost 1; bases outside the gene matches: 2. Germline CDR1 is SGDLS and CDR2 is YYNGEE.

CDR3 sequence: CASSLETGDTQYF. In DNA form, the CDR3 reads TGTGCCAGCAGCTTAGAAACGGGAGATACGCAGTATTTT. The gene calls are TRBV7-9 and TRBJ2-3, with unresolved D. Looked up from germline, CDR1 is SEHNR and CDR2 is FQNEAQ (reference sequence). This CDR3 has 13 amino acids. Trimming removed 1 base from V and 5 bases from J, with 7 bases in between.

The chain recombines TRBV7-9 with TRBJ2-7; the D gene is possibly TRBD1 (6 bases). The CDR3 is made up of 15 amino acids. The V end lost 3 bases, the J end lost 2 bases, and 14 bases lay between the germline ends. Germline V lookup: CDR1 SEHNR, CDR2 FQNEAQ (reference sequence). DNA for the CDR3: TGTGCCAGCAGCTTCCCGACAGGTGCAACCTACGAGCAGTACTTC. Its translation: CASSFPTGATYEQYF.

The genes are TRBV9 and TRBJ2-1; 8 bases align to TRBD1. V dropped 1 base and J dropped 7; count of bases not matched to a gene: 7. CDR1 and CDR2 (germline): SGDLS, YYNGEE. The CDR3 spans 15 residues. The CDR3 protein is CASSVWTGSENEQFF. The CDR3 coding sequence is TGTGCCAGCAGCGTATGGACAGGGTCTGAGAATGAGCAGTTCTTC.

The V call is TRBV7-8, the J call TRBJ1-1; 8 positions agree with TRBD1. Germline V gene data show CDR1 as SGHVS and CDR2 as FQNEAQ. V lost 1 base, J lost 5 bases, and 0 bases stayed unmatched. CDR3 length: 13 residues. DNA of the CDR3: TGTGCCAGCAGCTTAGGGACAGGGACTGAAGCTTTCTTT. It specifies CASSLGTGTEAFF.

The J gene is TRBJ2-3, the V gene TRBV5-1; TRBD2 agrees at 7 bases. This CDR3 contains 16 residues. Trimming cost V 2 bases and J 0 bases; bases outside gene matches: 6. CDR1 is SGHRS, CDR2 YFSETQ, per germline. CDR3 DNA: TGCGCCAGCAGCTTCTGGGGTAGCGGGAGCACAGATACGCAGTATTTT. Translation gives CASSFWGSGSTDTQYF.

The CDR3 reads CASSSTLTFTDTQYF. The CDR3 DNA reads as TGTGCCAGCAGTTCCACTCTGACTTTCACAGATACGCAGTATTTT. The chain links TRBV6-5 to TRBJ2-3; D not certain. This CDR3 region has 15 residues. Per the germline V gene, CDR1 is MNHEY and CDR2 is SVGAGI. The ends were cut back, 4 bases at V and 2 bases at J, with 13 bases in the middle.

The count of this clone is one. The CDR3 is CASRTGTSGRAFQQFF. The CDR3 region has the DNA TGCGCCAGCAGGACCGGGACTAGCGGGAGGGCCTTTCAGCAGTTCTTC. This rearrangement joins TRBV5-1 to TRBJ2-1; 16 bases agree with TRBD2. V trimming: 5 bases; J trimming: 11 bases; junction bases outside the gene matches: 10. Germline lookup yields CDR1 SGHRS and CDR2 YFSETQ. This CDR3 is 16 amino acids long.